The clone carrying this T cell receptor beta chain occurred a few times. Its matching antigen is unknown. The sample has other DNA sequences that encode this CDR3 too. The data derive from a study of shared clonotypes between healthy human individuals. Study as a whole: Participating donors consisted of two women and a few men aged 18 to 49. The plates for each donor numbered three CD4 naive, three CD4 memory, two CD8 naive and one CD8 memory.

Germline values: CDR1 SGDLS, CDR2 YYNGEE. The CDR3 is made up of 13 amino acids. V dropped 0 bases and J dropped 6 bases, with 8 bases sitting between them. Whole-study findings and limits: Sequencing depth was a factor that was expected to affect clonotype sharing among donors. In the sorted subsets, rarefaction showed sequencing was incomplete despite large depth.

The method was immunoSEQ multiplex PCR; TCRdb's version includes in-frame clones alone and lacks a portion of them. The data contain around 79,000 clones, 60% to 65% of them singletons. Sequenced: memory CD8+ T cells sorted from blood. Subset indicated: CD45RO+ cells pooled with CCR7-negative TemRA cells. This chain joins TRBV9 and TRBJ2-3; D is unclear. The receptor's source is a man aged 25-40 years in good health. The CDR3 region is CASSVGEEDTQYF. In nucleotides, the CDR3 is TGTGCCAGCAGCGTAGGTGAGGAGGATACGCAGTATTTT.